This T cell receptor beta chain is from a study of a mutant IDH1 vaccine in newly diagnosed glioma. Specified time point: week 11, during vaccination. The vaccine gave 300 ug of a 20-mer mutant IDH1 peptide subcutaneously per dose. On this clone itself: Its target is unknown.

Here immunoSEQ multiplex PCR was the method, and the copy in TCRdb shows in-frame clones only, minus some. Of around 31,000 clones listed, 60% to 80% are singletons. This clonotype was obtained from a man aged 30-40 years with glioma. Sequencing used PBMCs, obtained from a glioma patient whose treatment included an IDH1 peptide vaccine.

In nucleotides, the CDR3 is TGTGCCTGGAGTCTAAATATCAGGGGGGATCAGCCCCAGCATTTT. It specifies CAWSLNIRGDQPQHF. The chain combines TRBV30 with TRBJ1-5; 7 positions match TRBD1. After removal of 2 bases from V and 5 bases from J, the junction contained 9 bases not matched to a gene. Germline V gene data show CDR1 as GTSNPN and CDR2 as SVGIG (reference sequence). There are 15 residues in the CDR3.